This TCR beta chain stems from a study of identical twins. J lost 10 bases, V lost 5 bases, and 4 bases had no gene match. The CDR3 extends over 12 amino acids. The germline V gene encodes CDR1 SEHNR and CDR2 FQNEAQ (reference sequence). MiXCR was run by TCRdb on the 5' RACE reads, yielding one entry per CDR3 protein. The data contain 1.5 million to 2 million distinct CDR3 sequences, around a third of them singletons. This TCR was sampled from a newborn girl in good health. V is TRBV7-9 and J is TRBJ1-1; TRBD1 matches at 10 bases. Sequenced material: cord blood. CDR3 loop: CASSHGQGGAFF. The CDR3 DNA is TGTGCCAGCAGCCACGGACAGGGGGGAGCTTTCTTT.